The T cell receptor (beta chain) under discussion was sequenced for a study of OX40 agonist ivuxolimab in advanced cancers. Across the study: Patients were given ivuxolimab, an antibody that agonizes OX40 (CD134).

The repertoire was sequenced with immunoSEQ multiplex PCR; TCRdb's copy has only in-frame clones and lacks some. The profile shows approximately 76,000 clones, approximately 85% of them singletons. The germline gives CDR1 GTSNPN, CDR2 SVGIG (reference sequence). The V gene end was trimmed by 3 bases and the J gene end by 6 bases; junction bases not matched to a gene: 9. CDR3 length equals 15 residues. Study findings and constraints: Low levels of normalized T-cell clonal expansion also appeared in some nonresponders. On average, CD8+ T cells showed a greater number of expanded clones than CD4+.

It was autoimmune disease history or systemic immunosuppression that excluded patients. Comment on this clone: The antigen is undetermined.

The sequence derives from an adult with an advanced solid tumor such as melanoma, head and neck, liver or kidney cancer. The sequences come from CD4+ or CD8+ T cells sorted from blood, collected in a trial of the OX40 agonist ivuxolimab. V and J are TRBV30 and TRBJ2-7; 12 bases align to TRBD1. The CDR3 loop is CAWSRGTGGFGEQYF. The CDR3 bases are TGTGCCTGGAGCCGCGGGACAGGGGGCTTCGGCGAGCAGTACTTC. Based on the CDR3 plus reference TRBV30 and TRBJ2-7, the full variable domain is SQTIHQWPATLVQPVGSPLSLECTVEGTSNPNLYWYRQAAGRGLQLLFYSVGIGQISSEVPQNLSASRPQDRQFILSSKKLLLSDSGFYLCAWSRGTGGFGEQYFGPGTRLTVT.